This TCR beta chain was found in a study of blood T cell repertoires in COVID-19. Study-wide context: Samples taken during acute and convalescent COVID-19 were collected in the United States, Italy and Spain. In each case, the material was cDNA or gDNA derived from T cells, B-cell-depleted T cells, or PBMCs.

All enrollees were roughly 18 to 89 years old and from 25 or so US areas. Symptom resolution, clearance, or two negative PCRs marked donors in Cohort 3 as recovered. J was trimmed by 2 bases and V by 5 bases; bases with no gene match: 4. The germline V gene has CDR1 SGHTA and CDR2 FQGNSA. The CDR3 covers 14 residues. The method was immunoSEQ multiplex PCR; TCRdb's version includes in-frame clones alone and lacks a portion of them. This sample has 250,000 to 300,000 clones, with approximately 83% found just once. Turning to this clone: Other nucleotide sequences in the sample specify the same CDR3.

This clonotype was sampled from a woman aged 50 to 65 who had recovered from COVID-19. Sequenced input: PBMCs or T cells enriched from blood (not recorded which). The J gene is TRBJ1-2, the V gene TRBV7-2; the match to TRBD1 covers 8 bases. The CDR3 coding sequence is TGTGCCAGCAGCCCCTGGACAGGGAACTATGGCTACACCTTC. Translation: CASSPWTGNYGYTF. Full variable domain (missing parts from reference TRBV7-2 and TRBJ1-2): GAGVSQSPSNKVTEKGKDVELRCDPISGHTALYWYRQSLGQGLEFLIYFQGNSAPDKSGLPSDRFSAERTGGSVSTLTIQRTQQEDSAVYLCASSPWTGNYGYTFGSGTRLTVV.